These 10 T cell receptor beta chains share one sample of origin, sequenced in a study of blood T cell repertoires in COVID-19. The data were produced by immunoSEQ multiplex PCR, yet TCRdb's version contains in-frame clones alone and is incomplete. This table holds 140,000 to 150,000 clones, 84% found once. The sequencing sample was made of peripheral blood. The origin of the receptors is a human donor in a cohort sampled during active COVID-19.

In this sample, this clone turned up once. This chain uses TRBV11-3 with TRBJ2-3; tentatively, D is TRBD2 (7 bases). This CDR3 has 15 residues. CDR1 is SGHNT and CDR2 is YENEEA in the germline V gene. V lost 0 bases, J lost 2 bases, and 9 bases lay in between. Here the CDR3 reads CASSLEGGPTDTQYF. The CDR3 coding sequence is TGTGCCAGCAGCTTAGAGGGGGGGCCCACAGATACGCAGTATTTT. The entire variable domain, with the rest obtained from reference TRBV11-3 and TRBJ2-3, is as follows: EAGVVQSPRYKIIEKKQPVAFWCNPISGHNTLYWYLQNLGQGPELLIRYENEEAVDDSQLPKDRFSAERLKGVDSTLKIQPAELGDSAVYLCASSLEGGPTDTQYFGPGTRLTVL.

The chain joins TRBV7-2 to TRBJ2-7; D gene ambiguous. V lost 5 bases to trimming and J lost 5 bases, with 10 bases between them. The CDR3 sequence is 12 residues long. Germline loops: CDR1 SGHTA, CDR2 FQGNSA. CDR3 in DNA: TGTGCCAGCAGCCCGACGGAGCACGAGCAGTACTTC. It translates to CASSPTEHEQYF.

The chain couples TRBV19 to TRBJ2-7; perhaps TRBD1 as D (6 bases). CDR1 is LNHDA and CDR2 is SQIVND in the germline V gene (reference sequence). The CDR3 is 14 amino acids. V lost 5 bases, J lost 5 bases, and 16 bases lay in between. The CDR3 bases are TGTGCCAGTAGTCCGCGAGCAGGGGCGGACGAGCAGTACTTC. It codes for CASSPRAGADEQYF.

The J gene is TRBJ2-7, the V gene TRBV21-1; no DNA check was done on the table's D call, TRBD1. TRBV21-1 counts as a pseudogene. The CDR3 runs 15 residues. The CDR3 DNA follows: TGTGCCAGCAGCAAAGGCCACCGGGACAGAGTCGAGCAGTACGTC. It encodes CASSKGHRDRVEQYV.

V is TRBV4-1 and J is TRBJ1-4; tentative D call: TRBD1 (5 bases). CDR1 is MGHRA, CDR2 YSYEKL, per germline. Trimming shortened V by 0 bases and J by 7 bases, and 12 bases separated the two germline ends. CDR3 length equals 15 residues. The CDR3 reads CASSQDLGRGEKLFF. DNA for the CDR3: TGCGCCAGCAGCCAAGATCTGGGGCGTGGTGAAAAACTGTTTTTT.

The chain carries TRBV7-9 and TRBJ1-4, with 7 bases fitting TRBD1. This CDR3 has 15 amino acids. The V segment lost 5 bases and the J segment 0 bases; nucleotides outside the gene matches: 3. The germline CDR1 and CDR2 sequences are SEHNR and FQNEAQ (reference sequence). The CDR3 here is CASSPGQATNEKLFF. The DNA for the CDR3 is TGTGCCAGCAGCCCCGGACAGGCAACTAATGAAAAACTGTTTTTT.

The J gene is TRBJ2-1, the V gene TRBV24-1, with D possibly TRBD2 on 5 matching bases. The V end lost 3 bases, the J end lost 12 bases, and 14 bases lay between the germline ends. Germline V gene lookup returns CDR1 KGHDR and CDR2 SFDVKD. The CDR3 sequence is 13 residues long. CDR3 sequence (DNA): TGTGCCACCAGTGATCGGGCAGCTCGGGGGCAGTTCTTC. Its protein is CATSDRAARGQFF.

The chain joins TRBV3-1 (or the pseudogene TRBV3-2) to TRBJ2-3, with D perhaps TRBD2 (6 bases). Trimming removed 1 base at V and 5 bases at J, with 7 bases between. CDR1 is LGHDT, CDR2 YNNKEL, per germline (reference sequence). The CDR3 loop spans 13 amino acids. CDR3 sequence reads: CASSQGRGDTQYF. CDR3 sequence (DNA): TGTGCCAGCAGCCAAGGGCGGGGAGATACGCAGTATTTT.

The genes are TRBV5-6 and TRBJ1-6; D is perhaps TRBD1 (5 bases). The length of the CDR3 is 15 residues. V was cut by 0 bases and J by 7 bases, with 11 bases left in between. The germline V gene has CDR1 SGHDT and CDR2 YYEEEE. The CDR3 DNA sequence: TGTGCCAGCAGCTTGGATAGGGGTCACAATTCACCCCTCCACTTT. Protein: CASSLDRGHNSPLHF.

CDR3 residues: CASSERLAGIQETQYF. The CDR3 nucleotides are TGTGCCAGCAGTGAGAGACTAGCGGGGATCCAAGAGACCCAGTACTTC. The chain joins TRBV6-1 to TRBJ2-5; 11 bases line up with TRBD2. The CDR3 is 16 amino acids. The J segment lost 1 base and the V segment lost 3 bases, leaving 4 bases of the junction unmatched. Germline V gene sequence: CDR1 MNHNS, CDR2 SASEGT.